This TCR beta chain was captured in a study of T cell responses to AZD1222 COVID-19 vaccine. Here immunoSEQ multiplex PCR was the method, and the copy in TCRdb shows in-frame clones only, minus some. Here the sample spans 68,000 or so clones, more than 70% being singletons. The study, taken as a whole, reports: Donors were largely white British and mainly female; clonal diversity was possibly underestimated. Spike regions recognized by vaccine-associated CD4 TCRs spanned the protein, led by 160-218 and 743-854. There were repertoire samples only from the period after the peak T cell response.

The CDR3 is 14 residues long. Germline values: CDR1 SGDLS, CDR2 YYNGEE. Trimming pared 4 bases from V and 3 bases from J, leaving 14 bases between. This clone appeared a few times. Its antigen is as yet unknown. The receptor was isolated from an adult in good health. Sequenced here: peripheral blood, sampled on day 0 of AZD1222 vaccination. This chain uses TRBV9 with TRBJ2-7, with D perhaps being TRBD1 or TRBD2 (5 bases each). The CDR3 coding sequence is TGTGCCAGCAGCCCTGGGACGGGCCACTACGAGCAGTACTTC. Encoded protein: CASSPGTGHYEQYF.